These 25 T cell receptor beta chains originate from one sample sequenced in a study of blood T cell repertoires in COVID-19. The data were produced by immunoSEQ multiplex PCR, yet TCRdb's version contains in-frame clones alone and is incomplete. The sample lists fewer than 300,000 clones; approximately 77% were seen once. Specimen: peripheral blood. The source is a woman aged 18-29 years with acute or convalescent COVID-19.

The chain links TRBV5-1 to TRBJ2-7; perhaps TRBD2 as D (5 bases). Per the germline V gene, CDR1 is SGHRS and CDR2 is YFSETQ. The CDR3 consists of 15 residues. V dropped 4 bases and J dropped 5 bases, with 19 bases sitting between them. The CDR3, as DNA: TGCGCCAGCAGCCCCCTACCTGGGTTCGGGAACGAGCAGTACTTC. Its translation: CASSPLPGFGNEQYF.

The gene calls are TRBV6-5 and TRBJ2-7, with 8 bases fitting TRBD2. This CDR3 has 13 residues. V lost 2 bases to trimming and J lost 6 bases; unmatched junction nucleotides: 3. Per the germline V gene, CDR1 is MNHEY and CDR2 is SVGAGI. This CDR3 reads CASSYGLASEQYF. CDR3 DNA sequence: TGTGCCAGCAGTTACGGACTAGCCTCCGAGCAGTACTTC.

The J gene is TRBJ1-2, the V gene TRBV7-9; 7 bases match TRBD1. With V trimmed by 5 bases and J by 3 bases, 6 bases remained unmatched. CDR3 length equals 14 residues. Germline loops: CDR1 SEHNR, CDR2 FQNEAQ (reference sequence). For the CDR3, the DNA is TGTGCCAGCAGCCCACTGACAGGGCACTATGGCTACACCTTC. Protein: CASSPLTGHYGYTF. Using reference TRBV7-9 and TRBJ1-2 for the parts outside the CDR3, the full variable domain is DTGVSQNPRHKITKRGQNVTFRCDPISEHNRLYWYRQTLGQGPEFLTYFQNEAQLEKSRLLSDRFSAERPKGSFSTLEIQRTEQGDSAMYLCASSPLTGHYGYTFGSGTRLTVV.

This chain joins TRBV7-9 and TRBJ2-5; 12 positions agree with TRBD2. This CDR3 contains 16 residues. The V segment lost 5 bases and the J segment 2 bases; nucleotides outside the gene matches: 6. The germline gives CDR1 SEHNR, CDR2 FQNEAQ (reference sequence). The CDR3 DNA sequence: TGTGCCAGCAGCGTACTACTAGCGGGGGGTCAAGAGACCCAGTACTTC. Protein: CASSVLLAGGQETQYF.

The rearrangement joins TRBV29-1 to TRBJ1-3; D remains ambiguous. Germline lookup yields CDR1 SQVTM and CDR2 ANQGSEA. The CDR3 is 11 amino acids. The V gene lost 7 bases and the J gene lost 5 bases, with 9 bases spanning the gap. Here the CDR3 reads CSGDTRNTIYF. The CDR3 region has the DNA TGCAGCGGAGACACCAGAAACACCATATATTTT.

The chain combines TRBV19 with TRBJ2-7, with unresolved D. The V gene's germline CDR1 is LNHDA and CDR2 SQIVND (reference sequence). With 1 base removed from V and 4 bases from J, the gap between germline ends came to 8 bases. The CDR3 covers 13 residues. CDR3 DNA: TGTGCCAGTAGTATAGGGCCGCTGTACGAGCAGTACTTC. As protein: CASSIGPLYEQYF.

This chain joins TRBV5-1 and TRBJ1-6; D not resolved. The CDR3 runs to 14 residues. Germline V lookup: CDR1 SGHRS, CDR2 YFSETQ. V was pared by 3 bases and J by 7 bases, with 11 bases between. Here the CDR3 reads CASSSRTGNSPLHF. In DNA, the CDR3 is TGCGCCAGCAGCTCCCGGACGGGGAATTCACCCCTCCACTTT.

Worth noting for this clone: At one of its ends the junction is not consistent with the germline gene, which may arise from a read error. The V call is TRBV7-7, the J call TRBJ2-2; 9 bases map to TRBD1. Germline V gene data show CDR1 as SSHAT and CDR2 as FNYEAQ (reference sequence). The CDR3 extends over 15 amino acids. Here the CDR3 reads CASSLGQGITGELFF. CDR3 DNA: TGTGCTAGCAGCTTAGGACAGGGGATAACCGGGGAGCTGTTTTTT.

V gene TRBV3-1 (or the pseudogene TRBV3-2) combines with J gene TRBJ2-1, with D possibly being TRBD2 (6 bases). V gave up 1 base and J gave up 7 bases, with 20 bases separating them. The CDR3 is 17 residues long. Germline CDR1 reads LGHDT; CDR2 reads YNNKEL (reference sequence). The DNA for the CDR3 is TGTGCCAGCAGCCAAGTCGGAGGGCTCCGTCGCGATAATGAGCAGTTCTTC. It encodes CASSQVGGLRRDNEQFF.

The chain combines TRBV7-9 with TRBJ1-4, with TRBD1 identical over 10 bases. V shed 6 bases and J 8 bases; nucleotides not matched to a gene: 6. The germline CDR1 and CDR2 sequences are SEHNR and FQNEAQ (reference sequence). The CDR3 totals 14 residues. DNA of the CDR3: TGTGCCAGCAGTCCGGGACAGGGGTTGGAAAAACTGTTTTTT. This sequence encodes CASSPGQGLEKLFF.

The chain carries TRBV30 and TRBJ1-1; D is perhaps TRBD1 (6 bases). This CDR3 is built from 16 residues. The ends were cut back, 3 bases at V and 0 bases at J, with 17 bases in the middle. The germline V gene has CDR1 GTSNPN and CDR2 SVGIG (reference sequence). CDR3 residues: CAWSPPWGPLNTEAFF. The CDR3 DNA is TGTGCCTGGAGCCCCCCCTGGGGGCCTTTGAACACTGAAGCTTTCTTT.

The rearrangement uses TRBV7-2 and TRBJ2-7, with 9 bases that match TRBD2. The length of the CDR3 is 15 residues. Germline CDR1 is SGHTA and CDR2 is FQGNSA. The V segment lost 5 bases and the J segment 1 base; nucleotides outside the gene matches: 6. CDR3 sequence: CASSVAAGGSYEQYF. For the CDR3, the DNA is TGTGCCAGCAGCGTGGCGGCGGGAGGGTCCTACGAGCAGTACTTC.

The gene calls are TRBV6-2 or TRBV6-3 and TRBJ2-2; weak D call: TRBD1 (5 bases). The V end lost 2 bases, the J end lost 0 bases, and 16 bases lay between the germline ends. Per germline, CDR1 MNHEY and CDR2 SVGEGT. The CDR3 extends over 18 amino acids. CDR3 amino acids: CASSYGASFVANTGELFF. For the CDR3, the DNA is TGTGCCAGCAGTTACGGGGCTAGTTTCGTCGCGAACACCGGGGAGCTGTTTTTT.

Details on this clone: Other DNA sequences in this sample translate to the same CDR3. V gene TRBV19 combines with J gene TRBJ2-3, with TRBD2 matching over 11 bases. With 1 base clipped from V and 3 bases from J, the junction kept 3 bases outside the gene matches. Germline V gene lookup returns CDR1 LNHDA and CDR2 SQIVND (reference sequence). There are 16 residues in the CDR3. The DNA for the CDR3 is TGTGCCAGTAGTATAGGGCTAGCGGGAGGAACAGATACGCAGTATTTT. It encodes CASSIGLAGGTDTQYF.

This chain joins TRBV15 and TRBJ1-1; maybe TRBD1 (5 bases). CDR1 and CDR2 (germline): LNHNV, YYDKDF (reference sequence). With 1 base removed from V and 5 bases from J, the gap between germline ends came to 8 bases. The CDR3 spans 13 residues. In nucleotides, the CDR3 is TGTGCCACCAGCAGAGGTAGGGGAACTGAAGCTTTCTTT. Its protein is CATSRGRGTEAFF.

The chain has TRBV7-9 and TRBJ2-7; D is unresolved. This CDR3 contains 13 residues. Germline CDR1 SEHNR, CDR2 FQNEAQ (reference sequence). V lost 1 base and J 2 bases, leaving 6 bases between the germline ends. The CDR3 DNA reads as TGTGCCAGCAGCTTAGAGAACACCTACGAGCAGTACTTC. This codes for CASSLENTYEQYF.

The chain joins TRBV6-1 to TRBJ2-7, with D tentatively TRBD2 (6 bases). V dropped 4 bases and J dropped 0 bases, with 10 bases sitting between them. Germline CDR1 is MNHNS and CDR2 is SASEGT. CDR3 size: 14 residues. The CDR3 DNA reads TGTGCCAGCAGTGTTAGCGGAAACTCCTACGAGCAGTACTTC. Residues: CASSVSGNSYEQYF.

J is TRBJ1-2 and V is TRBV2, with TRBD1 matching 8 bases. The germline V gene has CDR1 SNHLY and CDR2 FYNNEI. The CDR3 runs to 13 residues. The CDR3 reads CAGQVAANYGYTF. The CDR3 DNA reads as TGTGCGGGACAGGTGGCCGCGAACTATGGCTACACCTTC.

The genes are TRBV19 and TRBJ2-1; 11 bases agree with TRBD1. The J segment lost 0 bases and the V segment lost 5 bases, leaving 9 bases of the junction unmatched. CDR1 LNHDA and CDR2 SQIVND come from the germline V gene (reference sequence). The CDR3 totals 18 residues. DNA for the CDR3: TGTGCCAGTAGTCCTCGGACAGGGGGCTTTTCCTCCTACAATGAGCAGTTCTTC. This encodes CASSPRTGGFSSYNEQFF.

The chain employs TRBV9 and TRBJ2-7; 7 nucleotides match TRBD1. Germline CDR1 and CDR2: SGDLS and YYNGEE. The V segment lost 4 bases and the J segment 4 bases; nucleotides outside the gene matches: 8. This CDR3 spans 14 amino acids. The CDR3 reads CASSLRQGRYEQYF. The CDR3 DNA is TGTGCCAGCAGCCTTAGACAGGGTCGGTACGAGCAGTACTTC.

The gene calls are TRBV4-1 and TRBJ2-5; D unresolved. Germline values: CDR1 MGHRA, CDR2 YSYEKL. The CDR3 runs to 15 residues. Trimming left V 1 base short and J 3 bases short, with 12 bases between. This chain's CDR3 is CASSQGRFAEETQYF. In DNA form, the CDR3 reads TGCGCCAGCAGCCAAGGCCGGTTTGCGGAAGAGACCCAGTACTTC.

The chain couples TRBV27 to TRBJ2-7; no reliable D call. The germline gives CDR1 MNHEY, CDR2 SMNVEV (reference sequence). Trimming removed 3 bases at V and 5 bases at J, with 8 bases between. The CDR3 spans 12 residues. Here the CDR3 reads CASSFTGNEQYF. CDR3 DNA: TGTGCCAGCAGTTTTACGGGTAACGAGCAGTACTTC.

DNA of the CDR3: TGTGCCAGCAGTTTCGAGACAAGGAGGGGGACCCAGTACTTC. Protein: CASSFETRRGTQYF. The chain couples TRBV6-6 to TRBJ2-5; the D gene is possibly TRBD2 (6 bases). Germline values: CDR1 MNHNY, CDR2 SVGAGI (reference sequence). The CDR3 consists of 14 residues. Trimming stripped 4 bases from V and 7 bases from J, with 16 bases between.

This chain links TRBV7-6 with TRBJ1-1; D is perhaps TRBD1 (5 bases). V was shortened by 2 bases and J by 0 bases, with 7 bases between the two germline ends. The CDR3 spans 14 residues. CDR1 SGHVS and CDR2 FNYEAQ come from the germline V gene. The CDR3 here is CASSLRGLNTEAFF. The CDR3 nucleotides are TGTGCCAGCAGCTTAAGGGGCCTGAACACTGAAGCTTTCTTT.

The CDR3 DNA reads as TGCGCCAGCAGCCTAACTAGCGGAAGCACAGATACGCAGTATTTT. This codes for CASSLTSGSTDTQYF. This chain uses TRBV5-1 with TRBJ2-3; 8 nucleotides align to TRBD2. The germline V gene encodes CDR1 SGHRS and CDR2 YFSETQ. The V and J ends lost 4 bases and 0 bases, in that order; junction bases with no gene match: 4. The CDR3 loop spans 15 amino acids.